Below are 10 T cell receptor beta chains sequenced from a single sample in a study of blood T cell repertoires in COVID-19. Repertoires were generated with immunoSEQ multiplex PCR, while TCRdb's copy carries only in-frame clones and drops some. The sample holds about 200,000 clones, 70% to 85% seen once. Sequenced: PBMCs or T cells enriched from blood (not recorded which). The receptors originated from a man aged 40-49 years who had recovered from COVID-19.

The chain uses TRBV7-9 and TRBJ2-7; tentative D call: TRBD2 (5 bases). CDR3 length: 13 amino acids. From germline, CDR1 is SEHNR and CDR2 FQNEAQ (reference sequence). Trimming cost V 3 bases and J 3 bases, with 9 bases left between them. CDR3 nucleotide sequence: TGTGCCAGCAGCTTGACTACACTCTACGAGCAGTACTTC. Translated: CASSLTTLYEQYF.

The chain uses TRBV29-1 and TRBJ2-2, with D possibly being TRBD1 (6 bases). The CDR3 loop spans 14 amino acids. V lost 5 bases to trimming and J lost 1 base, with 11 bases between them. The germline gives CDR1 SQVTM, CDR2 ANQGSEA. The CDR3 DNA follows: TGCAGCGTTAGGGGGACACTGAACACCGGGGAGCTGTTTTTT. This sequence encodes CSVRGTLNTGELFF.

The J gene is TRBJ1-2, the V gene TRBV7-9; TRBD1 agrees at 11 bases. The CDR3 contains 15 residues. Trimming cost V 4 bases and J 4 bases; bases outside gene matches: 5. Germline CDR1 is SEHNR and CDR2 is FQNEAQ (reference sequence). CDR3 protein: CASSSTGTGGYGYTF. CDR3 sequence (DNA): TGTGCCAGCAGCTCGACGGGGACAGGGGGCTATGGCTACACCTTC.

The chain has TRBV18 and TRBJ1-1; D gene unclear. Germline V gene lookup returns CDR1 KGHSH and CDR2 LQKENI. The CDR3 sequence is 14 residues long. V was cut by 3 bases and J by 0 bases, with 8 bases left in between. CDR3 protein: CASSPGFMNTEAFF. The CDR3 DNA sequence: TGTGCCAGCTCACCCGGGTTCATGAACACTGAAGCTTTCTTT.

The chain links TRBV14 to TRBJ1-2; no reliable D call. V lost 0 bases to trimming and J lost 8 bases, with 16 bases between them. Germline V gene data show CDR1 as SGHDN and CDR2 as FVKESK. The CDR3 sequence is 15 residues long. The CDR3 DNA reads TGTGCCAGCAGCCAAGATCCCGGACTCCGCTACGGCTACACCTTC. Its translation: CASSQDPGLRYGYTF.

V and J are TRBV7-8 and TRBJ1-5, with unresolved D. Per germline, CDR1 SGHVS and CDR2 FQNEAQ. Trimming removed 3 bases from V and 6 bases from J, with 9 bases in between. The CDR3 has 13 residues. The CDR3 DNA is TGTGCCAGCAGCTTGGCAGCTAGTCAGCCCCAGCATTTT. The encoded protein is CASSLAASQPQHF.

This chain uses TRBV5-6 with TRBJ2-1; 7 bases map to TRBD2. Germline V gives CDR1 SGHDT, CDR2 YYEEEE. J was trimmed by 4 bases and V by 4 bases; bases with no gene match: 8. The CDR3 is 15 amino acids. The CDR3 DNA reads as TGTGCCAGCAGCCGGGGGGTAGCGGAATACAATGAGCAGTTCTTC. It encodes CASSRGVAEYNEQFF.

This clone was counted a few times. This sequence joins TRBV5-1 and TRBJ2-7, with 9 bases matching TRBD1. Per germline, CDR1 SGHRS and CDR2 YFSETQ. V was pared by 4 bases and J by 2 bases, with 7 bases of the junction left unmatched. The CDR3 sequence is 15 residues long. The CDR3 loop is CASSPGGTGTYEQYF. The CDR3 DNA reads TGCGCCAGCAGCCCGGGCGGGACAGGGACCTACGAGCAGTACTTC.

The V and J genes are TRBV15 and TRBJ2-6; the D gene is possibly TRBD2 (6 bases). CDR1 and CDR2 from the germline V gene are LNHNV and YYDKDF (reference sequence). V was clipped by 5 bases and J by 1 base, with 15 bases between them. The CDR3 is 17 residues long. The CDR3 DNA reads TGTGCCACCAGCCTCCGGGGGTCCTCTTCTGGGGCCAACGTCCTGACTTTC. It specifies CATSLRGSSSGANVLTF.

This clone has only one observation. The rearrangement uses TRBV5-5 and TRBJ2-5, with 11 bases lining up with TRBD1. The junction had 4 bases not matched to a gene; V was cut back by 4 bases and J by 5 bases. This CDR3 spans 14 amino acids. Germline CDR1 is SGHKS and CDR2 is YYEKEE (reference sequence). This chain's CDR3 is CASSLGTGGETQYF. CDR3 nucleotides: TGTGCCAGCAGCCTCGGGACAGGGGGTGAGACCCAGTACTTC.